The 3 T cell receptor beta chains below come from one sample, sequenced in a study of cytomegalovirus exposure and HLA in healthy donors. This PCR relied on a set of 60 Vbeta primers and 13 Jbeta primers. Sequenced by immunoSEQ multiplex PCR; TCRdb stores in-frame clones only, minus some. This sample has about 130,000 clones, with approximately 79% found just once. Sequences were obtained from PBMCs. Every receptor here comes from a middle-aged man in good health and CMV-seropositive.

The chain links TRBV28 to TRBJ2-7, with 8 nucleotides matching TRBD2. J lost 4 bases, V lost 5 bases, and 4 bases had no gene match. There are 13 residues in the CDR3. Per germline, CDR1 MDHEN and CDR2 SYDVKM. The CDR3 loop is CASSRGLVYEQYF. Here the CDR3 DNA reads TGTGCCAGCAGTAGGGGACTAGTTTACGAGCAGTACTTC.

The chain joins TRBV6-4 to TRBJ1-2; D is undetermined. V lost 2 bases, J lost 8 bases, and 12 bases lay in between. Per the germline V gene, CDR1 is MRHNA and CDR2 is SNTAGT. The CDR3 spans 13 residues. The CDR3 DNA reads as TGTGCCAGCAGTGACATAGCGGTGGGAGGCTACACCTTC. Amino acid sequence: CASSDIAVGGYTF.

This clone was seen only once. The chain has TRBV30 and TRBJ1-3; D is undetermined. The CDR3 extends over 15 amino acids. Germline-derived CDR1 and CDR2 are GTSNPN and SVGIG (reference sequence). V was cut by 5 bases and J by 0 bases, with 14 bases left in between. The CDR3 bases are TGTGCCTGGTCTCACTCCACCTTCTCTGGAAACACCATATATTTT. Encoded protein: CAWSHSTFSGNTIYF.